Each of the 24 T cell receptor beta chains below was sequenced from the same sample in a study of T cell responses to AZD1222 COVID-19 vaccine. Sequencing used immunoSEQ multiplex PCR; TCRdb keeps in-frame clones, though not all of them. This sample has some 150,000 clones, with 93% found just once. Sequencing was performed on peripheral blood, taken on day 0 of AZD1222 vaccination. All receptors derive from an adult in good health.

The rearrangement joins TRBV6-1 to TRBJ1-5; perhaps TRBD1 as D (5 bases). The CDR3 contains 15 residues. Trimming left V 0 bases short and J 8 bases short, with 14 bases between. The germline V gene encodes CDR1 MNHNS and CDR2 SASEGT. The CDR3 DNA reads TGTGCCAGCAGTGAAGCGAGGGGTGACGGGGAGCCCCAGCATTTT. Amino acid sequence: CASSEARGDGEPQHF.

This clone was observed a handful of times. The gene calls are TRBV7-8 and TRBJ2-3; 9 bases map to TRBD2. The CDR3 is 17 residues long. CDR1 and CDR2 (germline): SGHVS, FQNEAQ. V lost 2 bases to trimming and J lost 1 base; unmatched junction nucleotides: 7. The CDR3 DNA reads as TGTGCCAGCAGCTTACTGCGGGAGGGCCCGGGCACAGATACGCAGTATTTT. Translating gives CASSLLREGPGTDTQYF. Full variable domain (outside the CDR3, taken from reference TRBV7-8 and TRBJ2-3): GAGVSQSPRYKVAKRGQDVALRCDPISGHVSLFWYQQALGQGPEFLTYFQNEAQLDKSGLPSDRFFAERPEGSVSTLKIQRTQQEDSAVYLCASSLLREGPGTDTQYFGPGTRLTVL.

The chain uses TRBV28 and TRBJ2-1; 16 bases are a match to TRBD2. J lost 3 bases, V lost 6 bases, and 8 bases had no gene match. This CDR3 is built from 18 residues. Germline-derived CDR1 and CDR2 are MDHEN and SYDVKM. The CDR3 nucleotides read TGTGCCAGCAGCCTGGGGACTAGCGGGAGGGCTATCTACAATGAGCAGTTCTTC. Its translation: CASSLGTSGRAIYNEQFF.

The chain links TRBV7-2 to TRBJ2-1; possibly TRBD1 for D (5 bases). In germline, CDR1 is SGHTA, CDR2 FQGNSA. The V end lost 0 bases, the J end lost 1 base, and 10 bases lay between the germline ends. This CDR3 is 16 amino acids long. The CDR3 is CASSLAAGRSYNEQFF. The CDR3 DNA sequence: TGTGCCAGCAGCTTAGCTGCAGGGCGATCCTACAATGAGCAGTTCTTC.

CDR3 DNA sequence: TGTGCCTGGAGCGCTACAGCCTACGAGCAGTACTTC. It codes for CAWSATAYEQYF. The rearrangement links TRBV30 to TRBJ2-7; D is unresolved. Germline values: CDR1 GTSNPN, CDR2 SVGIG (reference sequence). The ends were cut back, 3 bases at V and 2 bases at J, with 8 bases in the middle. CDR3 length: 12 residues.

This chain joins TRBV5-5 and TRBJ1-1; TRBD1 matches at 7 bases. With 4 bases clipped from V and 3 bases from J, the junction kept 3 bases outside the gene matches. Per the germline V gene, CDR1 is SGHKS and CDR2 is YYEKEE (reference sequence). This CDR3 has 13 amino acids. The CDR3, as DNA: TGTGCCAGCAGCCGAACAGGGGACACTGAAGCTTTCTTT. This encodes CASSRTGDTEAFF.

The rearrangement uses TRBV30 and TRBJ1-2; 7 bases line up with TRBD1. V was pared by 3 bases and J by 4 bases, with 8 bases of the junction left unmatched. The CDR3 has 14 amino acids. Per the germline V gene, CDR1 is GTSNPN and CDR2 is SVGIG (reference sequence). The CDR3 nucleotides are TGTGCCTGGAGCCAATGGGGGGACAGCTATGGCTACACCTTC. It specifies CAWSQWGDSYGYTF.

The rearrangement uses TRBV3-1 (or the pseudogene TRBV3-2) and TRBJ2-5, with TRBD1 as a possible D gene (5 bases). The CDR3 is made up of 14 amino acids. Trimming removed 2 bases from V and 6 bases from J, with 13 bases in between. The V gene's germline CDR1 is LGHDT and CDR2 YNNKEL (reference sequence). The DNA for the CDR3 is TGTGCCAGCAGCCAAACGACAGTTCTGAAGACCCAGTACTTC. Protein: CASSQTTVLKTQYF.

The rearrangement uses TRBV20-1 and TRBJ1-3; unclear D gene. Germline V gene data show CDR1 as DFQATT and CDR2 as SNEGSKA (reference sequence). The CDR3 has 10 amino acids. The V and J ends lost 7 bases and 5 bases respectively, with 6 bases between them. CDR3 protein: CSESRNTIYF. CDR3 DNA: TGCAGTGAGAGCCGAAACACCATATATTTT.

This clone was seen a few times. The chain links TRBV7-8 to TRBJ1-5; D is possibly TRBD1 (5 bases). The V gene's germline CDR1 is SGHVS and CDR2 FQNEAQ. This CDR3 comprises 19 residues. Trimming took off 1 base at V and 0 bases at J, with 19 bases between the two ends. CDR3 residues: CASSLERGAGVLSNQPQHF. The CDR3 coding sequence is TGTGCCAGCAGCTTAGAGAGGGGTGCCGGGGTCCTTAGCAATCAGCCCCAGCATTTT. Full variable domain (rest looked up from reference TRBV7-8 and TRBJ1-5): GAGVSQSPRYKVAKRGQDVALRCDPISGHVSLFWYQQALGQGPEFLTYFQNEAQLDKSGLPSDRFFAERPEGSVSTLKIQRTQQEDSAVYLCASSLERGAGVLSNQPQHFGDGTRLSIL.

For the CDR3, the DNA is TGTGCCAGCTTAAGGAACACTGAAGCTTTCTTT. This encodes CASLRNTEAFF. This chain connects TRBV6-5 to TRBJ1-1; D call uncertain. Trimming cost V 8 bases and J 1 base, with 5 bases left between them. This CDR3 region has 11 residues. Germline values: CDR1 MNHEY, CDR2 SVGAGI.

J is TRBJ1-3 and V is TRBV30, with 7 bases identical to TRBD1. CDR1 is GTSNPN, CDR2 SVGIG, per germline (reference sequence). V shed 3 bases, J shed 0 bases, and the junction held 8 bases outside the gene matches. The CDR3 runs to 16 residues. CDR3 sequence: CAWSGDRSHSGNTIYF. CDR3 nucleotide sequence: TGTGCCTGGAGCGGGGACAGAAGCCACTCTGGAAACACCATATATTTT.

For the CDR3, the DNA is TGTGCCAGCACCCTACTTCCAGGGCAGGGCTACGAGCAGTACTTC. This encodes CASTLLPGQGYEQYF. V and J are TRBV28 and TRBJ2-7, with a possible D match to TRBD1 (5 bases). Trimming took off 7 bases at V and 3 bases at J, with 19 bases between the two ends. Germline V gene data show CDR1 as MDHEN and CDR2 as SYDVKM. The CDR3 extends over 15 amino acids.

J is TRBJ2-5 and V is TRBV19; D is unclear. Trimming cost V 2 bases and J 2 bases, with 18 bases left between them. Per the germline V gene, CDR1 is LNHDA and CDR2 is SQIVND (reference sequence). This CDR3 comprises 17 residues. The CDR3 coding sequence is TGTGCCAGTAGTATATACGGCCCCGACGGCCCTCAAGAGACCCAGTACTTC. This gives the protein CASSIYGPDGPQETQYF. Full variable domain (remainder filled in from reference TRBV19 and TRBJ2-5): DGGITQSPKYLFRKEGQNVTLSCEQNLNHDAMYWYRQDPGQGLRLIYYSQIVNDFQKGDIAEGYSVSREKKESFPLTVTSAQKNPTAFYLCASSIYGPDGPQETQYFGPGTRLLVL.

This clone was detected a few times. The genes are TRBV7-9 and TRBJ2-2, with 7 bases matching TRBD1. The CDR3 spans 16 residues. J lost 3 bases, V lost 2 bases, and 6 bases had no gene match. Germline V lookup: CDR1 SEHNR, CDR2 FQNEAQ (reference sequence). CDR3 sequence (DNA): TGTGCCAGCAGCTTACCCCAAACAGGGGACACCGGGGAGCTGTTTTTT. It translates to CASSLPQTGDTGELFF. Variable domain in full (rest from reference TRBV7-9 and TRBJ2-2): DTGVSQNPRHKITKRGQNVTFRCDPISEHNRLYWYRQTLGQGPEFLTYFQNEAQLEKSRLLSDRFSAERPKGSFSTLEIQRTEQGDSAMYLCASSLPQTGDTGELFFGEGSRLTVL.

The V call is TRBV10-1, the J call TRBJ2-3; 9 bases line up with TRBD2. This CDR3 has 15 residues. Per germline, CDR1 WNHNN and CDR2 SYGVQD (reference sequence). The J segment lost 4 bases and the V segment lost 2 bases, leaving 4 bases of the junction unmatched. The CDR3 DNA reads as TGCGCCAGCAGTGAGAGGTGGACTAGCGCAGATACGCAGTATTTT. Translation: CASSERWTSADTQYF.

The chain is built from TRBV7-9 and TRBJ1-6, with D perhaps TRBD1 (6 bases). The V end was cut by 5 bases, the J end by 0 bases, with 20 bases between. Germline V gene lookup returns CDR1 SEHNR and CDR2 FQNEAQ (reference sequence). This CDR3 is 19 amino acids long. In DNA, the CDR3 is TGTGCCAGCAGCGCCCCGGGACACAGGCTAAGCTCCTATAATTCACCCCTCCACTTT. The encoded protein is CASSAPGHRLSSYNSPLHF.

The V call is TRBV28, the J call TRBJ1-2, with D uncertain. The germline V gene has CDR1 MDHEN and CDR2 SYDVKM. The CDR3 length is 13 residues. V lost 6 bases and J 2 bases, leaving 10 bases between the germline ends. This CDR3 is CASSTTSNYGYTF. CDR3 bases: TGTGCCAGCAGCACGACATCAAACTATGGCTACACCTTC.

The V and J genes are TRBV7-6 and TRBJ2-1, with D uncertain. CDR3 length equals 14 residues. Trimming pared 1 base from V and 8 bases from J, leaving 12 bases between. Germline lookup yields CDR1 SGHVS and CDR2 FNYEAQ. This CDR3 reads CASSLVDRYDEQFF. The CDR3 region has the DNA TGTGCCAGCAGCTTAGTTGACCGATACGATGAGCAGTTCTTC.

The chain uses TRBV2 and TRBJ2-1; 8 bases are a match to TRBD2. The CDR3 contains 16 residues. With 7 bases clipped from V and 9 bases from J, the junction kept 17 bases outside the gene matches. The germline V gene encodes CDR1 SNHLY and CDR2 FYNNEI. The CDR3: CASTHRMAGGALEQFF. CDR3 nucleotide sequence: TGTGCCAGCACCCATCGTATGGCGGGAGGCGCTCTTGAGCAGTTCTTC.

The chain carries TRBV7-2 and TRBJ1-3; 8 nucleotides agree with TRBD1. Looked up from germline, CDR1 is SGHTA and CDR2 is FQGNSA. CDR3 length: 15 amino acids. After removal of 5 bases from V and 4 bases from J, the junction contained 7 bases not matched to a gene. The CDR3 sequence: CASSTMTGVGNTIYF. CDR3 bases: TGTGCCAGCAGCACCATGACAGGGGTCGGAAACACCATATATTTT. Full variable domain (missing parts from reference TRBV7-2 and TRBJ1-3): GAGVSQSPSNKVTEKGKDVELRCDPISGHTALYWYRQSLGQGLEFLIYFQGNSAPDKSGLPSDRFSAERTGGSVSTLTIQRTQQEDSAVYLCASSTMTGVGNTIYFGEGSWLTVV.

CDR3 in DNA: TGTGCCAGCAGTTTGGCGGGAGGGTCGAACTACGAGCAGTACTTC. This sequence encodes CASSLAGGSNYEQYF. The chain combines TRBV28 with TRBJ2-7; 9 bases match TRBD2. This CDR3 is 15 amino acids long. Germline V gene lookup returns CDR1 MDHEN and CDR2 SYDVKM. V lost 3 bases, J lost 3 bases, and 6 bases stayed unmatched.

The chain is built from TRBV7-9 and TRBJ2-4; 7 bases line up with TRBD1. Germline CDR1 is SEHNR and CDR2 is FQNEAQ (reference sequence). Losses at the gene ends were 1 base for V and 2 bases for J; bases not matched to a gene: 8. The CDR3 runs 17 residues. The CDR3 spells CASSLGLGGGSKNIQYF. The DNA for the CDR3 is TGTGCCAGCAGCTTAGGCCTAGGGGGCGGCTCCAAAAACATTCAGTACTTC.

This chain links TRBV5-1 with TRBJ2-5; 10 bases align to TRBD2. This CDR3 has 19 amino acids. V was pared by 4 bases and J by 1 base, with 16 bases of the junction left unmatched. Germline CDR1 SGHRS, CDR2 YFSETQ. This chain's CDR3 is CASSITSGLAESFQETQYF. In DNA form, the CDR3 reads TGCGCCAGCAGCATCACTTCCGGACTAGCGGAGTCCTTCCAAGAGACCCAGTACTTC.